The clone carrying this T cell receptor beta chain was detected ten times or more. The antigen is undetermined. These data belong to a study of neurological immune-mediated disorders. Study results and limitations: CDR3 amino acid sequences of expanded clones were not shared across subjects, a result suggesting private repertoires in all groups. Phylogenetically, 18 of 34 multiple sclerosis patients' repertoires fell into one related-CDR3 cluster, a possible signature. The greatest TCR clonal expansion occurred in HTLV-1-associated myelopathy and the least in multiple sclerosis, which fell below healthy controls.

The study built unsorted libraries from 2 million PBMCs kept at -80 C. TCRdb reprocessed the 5' RACE reads with MiXCR, giving one entry per CDR3 protein. The sample lists tens of thousands of distinct CDR3 sequences, roughly 5.6% seen once, with roughly 7.4% in the top ten. The germline V and J ends were trimmed by 4 bases and 12 bases, with 10 bases remaining between them. CDR1 and CDR2 (germline): MNHNS, SASEGT. CDR3 length: 11 amino acids. The receptor comes from a man between 18 and 35 years old with multiple sclerosis. The V call is TRBV6-1, the J call TRBJ2-1; maybe TRBD1 (5 bases). Material for sequencing was PBMCs. The CDR3 DNA reads TGTGCCAGCAGTGTGCAGCAGGGGCAGTTCTTC. Residues: CASSVQQGQFF.